This T cell receptor beta chain was retrieved from a study of T-cell memory formation after mild COVID-19. Across the whole study: TCR clusters showed largely donor specificity. Study findings and constraints: Pre-infection memory already had some responding clones, implying cross-reactive memory joined. Clones that got smaller from day 15 to 85 had even CD4/CD8, while clones growing later tipped toward CD4+.

This clonotype has more than one count but fewer than ten. The antigen remains undetermined. TCRdb re-called the 5' RACE reads with MiXCR, one entry per CDR3 protein. This table holds fewer than 350,000 distinct CDR3 sequences, roughly 8.2% found once. V lost 8 bases to trimming and J lost 6 bases, with 12 bases between them. CDR1 is MNHEY and CDR2 is SVGAGI in the germline V gene. This CDR3 is 12 amino acids long. This receptor was identified in a man aged 18 to 30 who had mild COVID-19 (a few samples of this study predate the infection). Cell type and time point are not known. Specimen: PBMCs or a T cell subset sorted from them (not recorded which). The chain combines TRBV6-5 with TRBJ2-3; either TRBD1 or TRBD2 may supply D (5 bases each). The CDR3 DNA reads TGTGCCAGCGTTGGGGGAACGGATACGCAGTATTTT. This codes for CASVGGTDTQYF.